Listed below are T cell receptor beta chains from one sample, sequenced in a study of CD8+ T cells in alopecia areata. The repertoire was sequenced with immunoSEQ multiplex PCR; TCRdb's copy has only in-frame clones and lacks some. The table records about 280,000 clones, over 45% of them present only once. Sequencing used CD4+ T cells sorted from blood, obtained at week 24, from a patient treated with tofacitinib. Receptors were obtained from a human donor with alopecia areata. Each CDR3 is given with its conserved first and last residue. A D gene is named only where the DNA matches it firmly. Clone size is given for some rows only: seen once, a few or many times, or a class if the clone is expanded.

V gene	D gene	J gene	clone size	CDR3 protein	CDR3 DNA
TRBV28	-	TRBJ1-5	many	CASSQDLLRNQPQHF	TGTGCCAGCAGTCAAGACTTACTTCGCAATCAGCCCCAGCATTTT
TRBV28	TRBD1	TRBJ2-1	-	CASSLLLGQGKGEQFF	TGTGCCAGCAGTTTATTGCTAGGACAGGGTAAGGGTGAGCAGTTCTTC
TRBV7-9	-	TRBJ1-5	-	CASSHGGMDNQPQHF	TGTGCCAGCAGCCACGGGGGGATGGACAATCAGCCCCAGCATTTT
TRBV29-1	-	TRBJ2-1	few	CSVEGRQSYNEQFF	TGCAGCGTTGAAGGCAGACAATCCTACAATGAGCAGTTCTTC
TRBV4-1	-	TRBJ1-3	-	CASSQIGRFNTIYF	TGCGCCAGCAGCCAGATAGGGAGATTCAACACCATATATTTT
TRBV9	-	TRBJ2-3	-	CASSPPGVSVGTDTQYF	TGTGCCAGCAGCCCCCCGGGTGTAAGCGTCGGTACAGATACGCAGTATTTT
TRBV28	-	TRBJ2-6	-	CASRGGGANVLTF	TGTGCCAGCAGGGGCGGTGGGGCCAACGTCCTGACTTTC
TRBV29-1	TRBD1	TRBJ1-2	-	CSVDFAPGQTYGYTF	TGCAGCGTTGATTTCGCTCCGGGACAGACCTATGGCTACACCTTC
TRBV6-6	TRBD1	TRBJ1-4	few	CASRERQGNEKLFF	TGTGCCAGCAGGGAAAGACAGGGAAATGAAAAACTGTTTTTT
TRBV28	-	TRBJ1-1	-	CASSSPSEAFF	TGTGCCAGCAGTTCGCCCTCTGAAGCTTTCTTT
TRBV14	-	TRBJ2-7	few	CASSQATGPTYEQYF	TGTGCCAGCAGCCAAGCTACAGGGCCCACCTACGAGCAGTACTTC
TRBV9	-	TRBJ1-3	once	CASSALRDSGNTIYF	TGTGCCAGCAGCGCTTTACGGGATTCTGGAAACACCATATATTTT
TRBV28	-	TRBJ2-5	-	CASVPLSRETQYF	TGTGCCAGCGTCCCCCTGTCAAGGGAGACCCAGTACTTC
TRBV30	-	TRBJ2-7	-	CAWRLLGEIYEQYF	TGTGCCTGGAGATTATTAGGGGAGATCTACGAGCAGTACTTC
TRBV14	-	TRBJ1-6	many	CASNRPGRLNSPLHF	TGTGCCAGTAACCGGCCCGGGCGGCTGAATTCACCCCTCCACTTT
TRBV2	-	TRBJ2-1	-	CASSETRTGGNEQFF	TGTGCCAGCAGTGAAACCCGGACTGGAGGGAATGAGCAGTTCTTC
TRBV12-5	TRBD1	TRBJ1-2	once	CASGSGTSGTGLYGYTF	TGTGCTAGTGGCAGCGGGACCTCCGGGACAGGGCTCTATGGCTACACCTTC
TRBV11-2	-	TRBJ1-2	-	CASRSPGTDGYTF	TGTGCCAGCAGAAGCCCCGGGACGGATGGCTACACCTTC
TRBV29-1	-	TRBJ1-2	-	CSDLGINYGYTF	TGCAGCGACCTAGGGATTAACTATGGCTACACCTTC
TRBV19	TRBD1	TRBJ1-1	few	CASGGQFHTEAFF	TGTGCCAGTGGGGGACAGTTTCACACTGAAGCTTTCTTT
TRBV28	TRBD1	TRBJ1-2	-	CASSPALTGNGYTF	TGTGCCAGCAGCCCTGCCCTGACAGGGAACGGCTACACCTTC
TRBV30	-	TRBJ1-3	-	CAWSVASGNTIYF	TGTGCCTGGAGTGTAGCCAGCGGAAACACCATATATTTT